Listed here are 11 T cell receptor beta chains from one sample, sequenced in a study of blood T cell repertoires in COVID-19. The data were produced by immunoSEQ multiplex PCR, yet TCRdb's version contains in-frame clones alone and is incomplete. Of hundreds of thousands of clones in the sample, more than 75% were seen once. Sequenced material: PBMCs or T cells enriched from blood (not recorded which). Source of these receptors: a man in his 60s who had recovered from COVID-19.

The sample holds one count of this clone. The chain carries TRBV6-5 and TRBJ1-1; no reliable D call. V was shortened by 0 bases and J by 1 base, with 9 bases between the two germline ends. Germline V gives CDR1 MNHEY, CDR2 SVGAGI. There are 15 residues in the CDR3. DNA of the CDR3: TGTGCCAGCAGTTACTCGAGACACCAGAACACTGAAGCTTTCTTT. Amino acid sequence: CASSYSRHQNTEAFF.

The V gene is TRBV6-1, the J gene TRBJ1-2, with unresolved D. Germline CDR1 is MNHNS and CDR2 is SASEGT. V lost 2 bases, J lost 4 bases, and 11 bases lay in between. This CDR3 has 14 amino acids. The CDR3 DNA sequence: TGTGCCAGCAGTGAACGGGTCGGACTCTATGGCTACACCTTC. Translated: CASSERVGLYGYTF.

The chain couples TRBV15 to TRBJ2-1, with TRBD2 matching over 7 bases. The V segment lost 1 base and the J segment 5 bases; nucleotides outside the gene matches: 5. Germline assignment: CDR1 LNHNV and CDR2 YYDKDF (reference sequence). The CDR3 is 15 amino acids. CDR3 nucleotide sequence: TGTGCCACCAGCAGAGCTCTAGCGGTAAACAATGAGCAGTTCTTC. This sequence encodes CATSRALAVNNEQFF.

This rearrangement joins TRBV18 to TRBJ1-3; D unresolved. There are 12 residues in the CDR3. Germline values: CDR1 KGHSH, CDR2 LQKENI. Trimming cost V 5 bases and J 4 bases, with 6 bases left between them. The CDR3 bases are TGTGCCAGCTCAGCCGAGGGAAACACCATATATTTT. Residues: CASSAEGNTIYF.

The chain carries TRBV7-9 and TRBJ2-3; D unclear. CDR1 is SEHNR and CDR2 is FQNEAQ in the germline V gene (reference sequence). The V gene lost 2 bases and the J gene lost 0 bases, with 6 bases spanning the gap. This CDR3 region has 14 residues. The CDR3 sequence is CASSLLTSTDTQYF. The CDR3 region has the DNA TGTGCCAGCAGCTTACTAACTAGCACAGATACGCAGTATTTT.

The J gene is TRBJ1-2, the V gene TRBV12-3 or TRBV12-4; D is uncertain. Trimming pared 3 bases from V and 7 bases from J, leaving 9 bases between. This CDR3 has 12 amino acids. The chain's CDR3 is CASSFRGGGYTF. CDR3 sequence (DNA): TGTGCCAGCAGTTTCCGGGGTGGTGGCTACACCTTC.

The chain links TRBV5-6 to TRBJ2-5; 7 bases map to TRBD1. The V gene's germline CDR1 is SGHDT and CDR2 YYEEEE. The trim removed 4 bases at V and 2 bases at J, leaving 2 bases unmatched. The CDR3 contains 13 residues. CDR3 sequence: CASSRQGQETQYF. In DNA, the CDR3 is TGTGCCAGCAGCAGACAGGGACAAGAGACCCAGTACTTC.

This rearrangement joins TRBV7-2 to TRBJ1-3, with D unresolved. Germline CDR1 is SGHTA and CDR2 is FQGNSA. Trimming pared 2 bases from V and 0 bases from J, leaving 17 bases between. The CDR3 runs to 18 residues. The CDR3 protein is CASSLREGDPISGNTIYF. The CDR3 nucleotides read TGTGCCAGCAGCTTACGGGAGGGAGACCCGATCTCTGGAAACACCATATATTTT.

The genes are TRBV10-3 and TRBJ2-2, with 10 nucleotides matching TRBD2. Germline assignment: CDR1 ENHRY and CDR2 SYGVKD. The ends lost 6 bases at V and 3 bases at J; junction bases unmatched: 4. The CDR3 loop spans 15 amino acids. The DNA for the CDR3 is TGTGCCATCAGAGCGGGGGGGCCCGACACCGGGGAGCTGTTTTTT. Its protein product is CAIRAGGPDTGELFF.

This chain joins TRBV28 and TRBJ1-1; 8 bases match TRBD1. This CDR3 spans 14 amino acids. The V gene's germline CDR1 is MDHEN and CDR2 SYDVKM. V dropped 6 bases and J dropped 1; count of bases not matched to a gene: 4. CDR3 in amino acids: CASRVGQGNTEAFF. CDR3 DNA sequence: TGTGCCAGCAGGGTCGGACAGGGGAACACTGAAGCTTTCTTT.

The chain combines TRBV19 with TRBJ1-2; D not resolved. Per the germline V gene, CDR1 is LNHDA and CDR2 is SQIVND (reference sequence). There are 17 residues in the CDR3. The DNA for the CDR3 is TGTGTGCCCATCTTCGGGCAGTTCCTACGAGGGAACTATGGCTACACCTTC. This translates into CVPIFGQFLRGNYGYTF.